These T cell receptor beta chains were read from a single sample in a study of OX40 agonist ivuxolimab in advanced cancers. The method was immunoSEQ multiplex PCR; TCRdb's version includes in-frame clones alone and lacks a portion of them. The table records tens of thousands of clones, 88% of them present only once. This specimen was CD4+ or CD8+ T cells sorted from blood, taken in a trial of the OX40 agonist ivuxolimab. The receptor source for this set is an adult with an advanced solid tumor such as melanoma, head and neck, liver or kidney cancer. Both conserved end residues are part of each CDR3. A D gene is named only where the DNA matches it firmly. Clone size is stated in some rows and not others, as once, few, many or a class when expanded.

j_gene | d_gene | len | abundance | v_gene | CDR3nt | CDR3aa
TRBJ1-1 | TRBD1 | 17 | once | TRBV5-1 | TGCGCCAGCAGCTCGCAGGGGGCTACCTATCTGAACACTGAAGCTTTCTTT | CASSSQGATYLNTEAFF
TRBJ2-3 | - | 11 | - | TRBV6-5 | TGTGCCACGAATAGCCTAGATACGCAGTATTTT | CATNSLDTQYF
TRBJ2-1 | - | 15 | - | TRBV27 | TGTGCCAGCGCCCCCCTAGCGATCTCCTACAATGAGCAGTTCTTC | CASAPLAISYNEQFF
TRBJ1-1 | TRBD1 | 11 | - | TRBV28 | TGTGCCAGCACCACCCAGGGGGCAACTTTCTTT | CASTTQGATFF
TRBJ2-1 | - | 15 | - | TRBV7-3 | TGTGCCAGCAGCTTAAAAGCGAGCACCTACAATGAGCAGTTCTTC | CASSLKASTYNEQFF
TRBJ2-2 | - | 18 | - | TRBV6-1 | TGTGCCAGCAGTGAAAGGTTTGGTCTAGAGGCGCCCACCGGGGAGCTGTTTTTT | CASSERFGLEAPTGELFF
TRBJ1-1 | - | 13 | - | TRBV7-3 | TGTGCCAGCAGTTTTGGCCAGGACACTGAAGCTTTCTTT | CASSFGQDTEAFF
TRBJ2-1 | - | 12 | few | TRBV28 | TGTGCCAGCAGAAACCGAGGTAATGAGCAGTTCTTC | CASRNRGNEQFF
TRBJ1-1 | - | 13 | - | TRBV5-6 | TGTGCCAGCAGCTTGCGGAGGAACACTGAAGCTTTCTTT | CASSLRRNTEAFF
TRBJ2-7 | - | 13 | - | TRBV10-1 | TGCGCCAGCAGTCCCGGGGGTCCCTACGAGCAGTACTTC | CASSPGGPYEQYF
TRBJ1-2 | - | 13 | - | TRBV19 | TGTGCCAGTAGTATGCCAGGGATGGGTGGCTACACCTTC | CASSMPGMGGYTF
TRBJ2-2 | - | 15 | - | TRBV4-1 | TGCGCCAGCAGCCAACACCTTTTAAACACCGGGGAGCTGTTTTTT | CASSQHLLNTGELFF
TRBJ2-7 | - | 14 | once | TRBV6-1 | TGTGCCAGCAGTGAAACCGTCTACTCCTACGAGCAGTACTTC | CASSETVYSYEQYF
TRBJ2-3 | - | 13 | - | TRBV27 | TGTGCCAGCAGTTTGGCCGGGTCCGATACGCAGTATTTT | CASSLAGSDTQYF
TRBJ2-5 | TRBD2 | 15 | - | TRBV2 | TGTGCCAGCAGTAACCTCCCGGGAGGAGGTGAGACCCAGTACTTC | CASSNLPGGGETQYF
TRBJ2-4 | - | 16 | - | TRBV10-2 | TGCGCCAGCAGTGATGAGGGGAGAGACGGCAAAAACATTCAGTACTTC | CASSDEGRDGKNIQYF
TRBJ2-3 | TRBD2 | 15 | - | TRBV30 | TGTGCCTGGAGGACTAGCGGGAGGATCACAGATACGCAGTATTTT | CAWRTSGRITDTQYF
TRBJ2-3 | - | 12 | - | TRBV4-2 | TGTGCCAGCAGCCGAAGCACAGATACGCAGTATTTT | CASSRSTDTQYF
TRBJ1-1 | - | 14 | few | TRBV30 | TGTGCCCAGGCATTTATCCCGATGAACACTGAAGCTTTCTTT | CAQAFIPMNTEAFF
TRBJ2-2 | TRBD1 | 15 | - | TRBV27 | TGTGCCAGCAGTTTCGGGACAGGGAACACCGGGGAGCTGTTTTTT | CASSFGTGNTGELFF
TRBJ1-6 | - | 17 | - | TRBV21-1 | TGTGCCAGCAGCATCGGACAGGGAAGGTCTTGTAATTCACCCCTCCACTTT | CASSIGQGRSCNSPLHF
TRBJ2-3 | - | 15 | - | TRBV5-1 | TGCGCCAGCAGCTTGGAGGGAACCGGCACAGATACGCAGTATTTT | CASSLEGTGTDTQYF
TRBJ1-2 | - | 12 | - | TRBV6-5 | TGTGCCAGCAGTTACGACAGCTATGGCTACACCTTC | CASSYDSYGYTF
TRBJ2-7 | - | 15 | - | TRBV4-1 | TGCGCCAGCAGCCAAGCGGTCTTTAGCTCCTACGAGCAGTACTTC | CASSQAVFSSYEQYF
TRBJ2-3 | - | 13 | - | TRBV7-3 | TGTGCCAGCAGCGTGAGCCACGGAGATACGCAGTATTTT | CASSVSHGDTQYF
TRBJ2-1 | TRBD2 | 14 | once | TRBV19 | TGTGCCAGTAGAGAGGCGGGAGCCCTTGATGAGCAGTTCTTC | CASREAGALDEQFF
TRBJ1-4 | - | 14 | - | TRBV5-1 | TGCGCCAGCAGCTTCTCAGCGAATAATGAAAAACTGTTTTTT | CASSFSANNEKLFF
TRBJ1-1 | TRBD1 | 13 | - | TRBV27 | TGTGCCAGCAGTCCCTGGACAGGAACTGAAGCTTTCTTT | CASSPWTGTEAFF
TRBJ2-2 | - | 14 | - | TRBV5-4 | TGTGCCAGCAGCGATACTTCGGAGGCCGGGGAGCTGTTTTTT | CASSDTSEAGELFF
TRBJ1-2 | TRBD1 | 17 | - | TRBV28 | TGTGCCAGCAGTAGCCGGGACAGAATATCTTTGAGTTATGGCTACACCTTC | CASSSRDRISLSYGYTF
TRBJ2-5 | - | 14 | - | TRBV29-1 | TGCAGCGTTAGGGAGGTCCGGACATGGGAGACCCAGTACTTC | CSVREVRTWETQYF
TRBJ2-5 | - | 13 | - | TRBV13 | TGTGCCAGCAGCTGCCGGGACTGTGAGACCCAGTACTTC | CASSCRDCETQYF
TRBJ2-3 | TRBD2 | 16 | - | TRBV11-3 | TGTGCCAGCAGCATATTAGCGGGAGGGATCACAGATACGCAGTATTTT | CASSILAGGITDTQYF
TRBJ1-5 | - | 14 | - | TRBV6-1 | TGTGCCAGCGTGCGGACAGTCGACAATCAGCCCCAGCATTTT | CASVRTVDNQPQHF
TRBJ1-5 | - | 16 | - | TRBV15 | TGTGCCACCAGCGGTTCTTTCGGCAGGGGCAATCAGCCCCAGCATTTT | CATSGSFGRGNQPQHF
TRBJ2-1 | TRBD2 | 16 | - | TRBV19 | TGTGCCAGTAGTATAGGTCCTAGCGGGAGGGCCGGGGAGCAGTTCTTC | CASSIGPSGRAGEQFF
TRBJ2-5 | - | 13 | - | TRBV7-7 | TGTGCTAGCAGCTCGACAGGACAAGAGACCCAGTACTTC | CASSSTGQETQYF
TRBJ1-5 | - | 15 | - | TRBV15 | TGTGCCACCAGCAGAGCGGGACCGGCCAATCAGCCCCAGCATTTT | CATSRAGPANQPQHF
TRBJ1-3 | - | 14 | - | TRBV11-2 | TGTGCCAGCAGCCCCAACGGCAGGGGAAACACCATATATTTT | CASSPNGRGNTIYF
TRBJ1-5 | TRBD1 | 15 | few | TRBV19 | TGTGCCAGTAGTTACGACAGGGTTTTGATGCAGCCCCAGCATTTT | CASSYDRVLMQPQHF
TRBJ1-1 | TRBD1 | 17 | - | TRBV28 | TGTGCCAGCAGTTCATCCTACGGGACAGCAAAAAACACTGAAGCTTTCTTT | CASSSSYGTAKNTEAFF
TRBJ2-5 | TRBD2 | 15 | - | TRBV5-4 | TGTGCCAGCAGCTTGCCTAGCGGAAGTCAAGAGACCCAGTACTTC | CASSLPSGSQETQYF
TRBJ2-2 | TRBD2 | 16 | - | TRBV7-6 | TGTGCCAGCACCCCGGCTAGCGGGAGTTCCACCGGGGAGCTGTTTTTT | CASTPASGSSTGELFF
TRBJ1-6 | TRBD1 | 14 | - | TRBV7-9 | TGTGCCAGCAGCCCCGGACAGGGTGGTTCACCCCTCCACTTT | CASSPGQGGSPLHF
TRBJ2-3 | TRBD2 | 16 | - | TRBV4-1 | TGCGCCAGCAGCCAAGCCGCTAGCGGGAGCACAGATACGCAGTATTTT | CASSQAASGSTDTQYF
TRBJ2-7 | - | 14 | - | TRBV10-1 | TGCGCCAGCAGTAGGCTAGCTACCGCCTACGAGCAGTACTTC | CASSRLATAYEQYF
TRBJ2-5 | - | 13 | - | TRBV18 | TGTGCCAGCTCACCGGACAGACTCGGGACCCAGTACTTC | CASSPDRLGTQYF
TRBJ1-2 | - | 13 | once | TRBV5-1 | TGCGCCAGCAGCAGTGATCCTTCCCTTGGCTACACCTTC | CASSSDPSLGYTF
TRBJ1-1 | - | 14 | - | TRBV11-3 | TGTGCCAGCACTCCCACTCGGGGGCGCACTGAAGCTTTCTTT | CASTPTRGRTEAFF
TRBJ2-7 | - | 11 | - | TRBV6-5 | TGTGCCAGCAGGGCGGGTCGGGAGCAGTACTTC | CASRAGREQYF
TRBJ2-1 | - | 15 | - | TRBV6-1 | TGTGCCAGCACCAGACAGTTTAGCTCCTACAATGAGCAGTTCTTC | CASTRQFSSYNEQFF
TRBJ1-3 | - | 17 | - | TRBV27 | TGTGCCAGCAGATCTGTGAAGGACGCCTGGGGTGGAAACACCATATATTTT | CASRSVKDAWGGNTIYF
TRBJ2-7 | - | 14 | - | TRBV7-2 | TGTGCCAGCAGCAAGCAAGAAGCCTCCTACGAGCAGTACTTC | CASSKQEASYEQYF
TRBJ1-4 | - | 14 | - | TRBV30 | TGTGCCTGGAGCATCGATTCAACTAATGAAAAACTGTTTTTT | CAWSIDSTNEKLFF
TRBJ2-1 | TRBD2 | 18 | - | TRBV25-1 | TGTGCCAGCAGTGAATATAGCGGTAGCGGGAGCTCCTACAATGAGCAGTTCTTC | CASSEYSGSGSSYNEQFF